The entry that follows covers one T cell receptor (beta chain) sequence. This record belongs to a study of blood T cell repertoires in COVID-19. Across the study: Sources were T cells, B-cell-depleted T cells, or PBMCs; the material itself was cDNA or gDNA.

Original processing notes: Nucleated cell number was recorded as an estimate derived from reference gene primer amplification. Data came from immunoSEQ multiplex PCR; TCRdb stores just in-frame clones and leaves some out. The DNA gave D and trimming, while V, J and clone size come from that table. There are over 200,000 clones in the sample; roughly 85% occur only once, and approximately 12% lies in the top ten. Trimming removed 2 bases from V and 0 bases from J, with 14 bases in between. The CDR3 is 17 residues long. Germline V gene sequence: CDR1 ENHRY, CDR2 SYGVKD. Sequencing was carried out using peripheral blood. This TCR was sampled from a woman aged 18-29 years who had recovered from COVID-19. This chain links TRBV10-3 with TRBJ2-1; the D is unclear. CDR3 nucleotide sequence: TGTGCCATCAGTGAGGAGGCCCTAGTTGACTCCTACAATGAGCAGTTCTTC. Its translation: CAISEEALVDSYNEQFF.